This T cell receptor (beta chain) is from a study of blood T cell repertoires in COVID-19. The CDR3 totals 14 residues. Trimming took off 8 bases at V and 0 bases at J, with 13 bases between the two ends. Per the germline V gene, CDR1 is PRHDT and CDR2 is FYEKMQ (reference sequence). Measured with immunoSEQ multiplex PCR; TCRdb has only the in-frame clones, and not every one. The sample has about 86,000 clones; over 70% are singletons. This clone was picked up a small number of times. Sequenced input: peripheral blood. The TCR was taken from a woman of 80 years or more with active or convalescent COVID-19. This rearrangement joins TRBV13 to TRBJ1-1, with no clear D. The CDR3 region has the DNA TGTGCCAGCCGACTGTACAAGATGAACACTGAAGCTTTCTTT. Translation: CASRLYKMNTEAFF.